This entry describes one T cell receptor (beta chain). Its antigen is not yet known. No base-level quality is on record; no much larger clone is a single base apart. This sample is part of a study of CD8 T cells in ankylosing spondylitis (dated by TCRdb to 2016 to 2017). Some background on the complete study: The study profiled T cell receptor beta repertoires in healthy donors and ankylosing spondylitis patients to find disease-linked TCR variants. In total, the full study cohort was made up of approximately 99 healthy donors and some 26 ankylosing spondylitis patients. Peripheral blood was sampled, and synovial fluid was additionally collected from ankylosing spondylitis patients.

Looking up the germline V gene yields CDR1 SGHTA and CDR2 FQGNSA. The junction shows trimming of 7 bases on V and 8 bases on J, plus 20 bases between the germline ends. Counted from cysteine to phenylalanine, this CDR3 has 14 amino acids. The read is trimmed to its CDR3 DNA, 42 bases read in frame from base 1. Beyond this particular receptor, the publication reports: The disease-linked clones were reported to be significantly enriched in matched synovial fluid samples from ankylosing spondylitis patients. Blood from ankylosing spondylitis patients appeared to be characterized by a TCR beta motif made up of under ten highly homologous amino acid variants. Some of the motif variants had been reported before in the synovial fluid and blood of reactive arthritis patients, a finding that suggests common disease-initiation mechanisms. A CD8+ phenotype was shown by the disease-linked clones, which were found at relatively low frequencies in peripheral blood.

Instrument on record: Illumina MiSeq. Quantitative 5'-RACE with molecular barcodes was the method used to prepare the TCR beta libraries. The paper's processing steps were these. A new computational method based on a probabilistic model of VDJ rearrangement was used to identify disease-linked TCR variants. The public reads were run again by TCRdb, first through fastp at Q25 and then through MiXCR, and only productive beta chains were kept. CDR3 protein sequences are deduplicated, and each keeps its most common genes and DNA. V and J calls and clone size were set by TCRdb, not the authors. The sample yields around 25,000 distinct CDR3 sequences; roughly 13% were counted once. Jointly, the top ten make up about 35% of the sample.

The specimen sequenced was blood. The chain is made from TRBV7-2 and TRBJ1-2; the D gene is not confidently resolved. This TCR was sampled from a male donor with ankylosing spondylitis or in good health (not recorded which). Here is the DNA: TGTGCCAGCATCCTAGACTTTGAGGTGGGAGGCTACACCTTC. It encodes CASILDFEVGGYTF.